The present T cell receptor beta chain was sequenced within a study of blood T cells in healthy people across ages. Each of the donors had approximately 10 milliliters of peripheral blood drawn into EDTA-treated Vacutainer tubes. Study results and caveats: CMV status of donors was not determined, possibly confounding expanded clonotype changes.

This clonotype turned up a few times. The target antigen is unknown. Together with a sample-barcoded 5' primer, a J-beta primer mix was included in a second PCR lasting about 6 to 12 cycles. TCRdb re-derived calls from the 5' RACE reads in MiXCR, one entry per CDR3 protein. This table has over a million distinct CDR3 sequences, about 40% appearing once. The receptor was derived from a woman in her late teens or twenties in good health. Sequencing was performed on blood.

The chain's CDR3 is CASSPRGVYEQYF. In nucleotides, the CDR3 is TGTGCCAGCAGCCCCCGCGGTGTGTACGAGCAGTACTTC. The chain uses TRBV6-6 and TRBJ2-7; D is uncertain. Trimming pared 6 bases from V and 4 bases from J, leaving 13 bases between. The CDR3 is 13 residues long. The V gene's germline CDR1 is MNHNY and CDR2 SVGAGI (reference sequence).